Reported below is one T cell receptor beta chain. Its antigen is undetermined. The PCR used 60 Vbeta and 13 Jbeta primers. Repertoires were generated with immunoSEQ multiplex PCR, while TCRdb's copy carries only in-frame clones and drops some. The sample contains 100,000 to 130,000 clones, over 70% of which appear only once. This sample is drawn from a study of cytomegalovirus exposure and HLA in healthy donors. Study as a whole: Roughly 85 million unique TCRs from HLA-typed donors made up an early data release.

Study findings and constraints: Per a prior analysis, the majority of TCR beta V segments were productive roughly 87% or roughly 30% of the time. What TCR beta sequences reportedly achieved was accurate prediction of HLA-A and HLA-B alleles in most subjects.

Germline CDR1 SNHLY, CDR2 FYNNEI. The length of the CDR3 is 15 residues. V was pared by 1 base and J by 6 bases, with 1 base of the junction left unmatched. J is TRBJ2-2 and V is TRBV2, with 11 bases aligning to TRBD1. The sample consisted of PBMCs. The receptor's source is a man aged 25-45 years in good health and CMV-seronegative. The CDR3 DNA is TGTGCCAGCAGTGAAGTGGGACAGGGGGCCGGGGAGCTGTTTTTT. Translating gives CASSEVGQGAGELFF.